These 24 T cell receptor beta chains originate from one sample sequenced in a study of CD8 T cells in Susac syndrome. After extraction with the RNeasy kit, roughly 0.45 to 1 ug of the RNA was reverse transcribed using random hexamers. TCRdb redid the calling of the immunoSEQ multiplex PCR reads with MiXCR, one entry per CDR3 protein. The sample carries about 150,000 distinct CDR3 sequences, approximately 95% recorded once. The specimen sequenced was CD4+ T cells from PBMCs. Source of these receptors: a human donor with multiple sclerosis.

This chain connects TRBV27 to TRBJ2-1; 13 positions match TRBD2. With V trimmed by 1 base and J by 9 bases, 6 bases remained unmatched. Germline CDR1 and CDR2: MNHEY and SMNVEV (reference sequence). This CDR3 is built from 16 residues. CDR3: CASSLLLAGGPGEQFF. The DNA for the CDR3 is TGTGCCAGCAGTTTATTACTAGCGGGGGGGCCAGGTGAGCAGTTCTTC.

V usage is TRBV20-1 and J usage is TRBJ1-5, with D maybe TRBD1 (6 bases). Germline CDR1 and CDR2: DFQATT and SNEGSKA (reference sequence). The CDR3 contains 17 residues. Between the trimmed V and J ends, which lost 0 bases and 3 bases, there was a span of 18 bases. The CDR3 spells CSAREGLMGGPNQPQHF. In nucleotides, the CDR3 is TGCAGTGCTAGAGAGGGTTTAATGGGGGGGCCCAATCAGCCCCAGCATTTT.

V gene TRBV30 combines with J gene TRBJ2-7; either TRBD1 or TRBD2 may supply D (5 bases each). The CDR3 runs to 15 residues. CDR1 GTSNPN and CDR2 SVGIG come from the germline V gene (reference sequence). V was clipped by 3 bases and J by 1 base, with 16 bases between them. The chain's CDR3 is CAWRITGAQSYEQYF. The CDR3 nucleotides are TGTGCCTGGAGAATCACCGGGGCGCAGTCCTACGAGCAGTACTTC.

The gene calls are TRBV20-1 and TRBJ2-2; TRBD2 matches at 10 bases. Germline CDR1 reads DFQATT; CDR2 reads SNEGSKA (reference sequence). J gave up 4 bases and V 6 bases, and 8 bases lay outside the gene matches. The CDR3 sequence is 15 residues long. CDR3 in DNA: TGCAGTGCAGGGGCTAGCGGGGGATTCACCGGGGAGCTGTTTTTT. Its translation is CSAGASGGFTGELFF.

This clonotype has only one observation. CDR3 nucleotides: TGTGCCAGCAGCGGGGGACTATACGAAAAACTGTTTTTT. Translated: CASSGGLYEKLFF. The chain recombines TRBV7-2 with TRBJ1-4; tentatively, D is TRBD1 (5 bases). Trimming removed 5 bases at V and 8 bases at J, with 12 bases between. From germline, CDR1 is SGHTA and CDR2 FQGNSA. The length of the CDR3 is 13 residues.

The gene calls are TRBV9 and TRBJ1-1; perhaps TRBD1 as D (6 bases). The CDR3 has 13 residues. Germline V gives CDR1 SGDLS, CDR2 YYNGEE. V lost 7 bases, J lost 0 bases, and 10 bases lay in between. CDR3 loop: CASGGPMNTEAFF. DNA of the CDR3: TGTGCCAGCGGGGGGCCCATGAACACTGAAGCTTTCTTT.

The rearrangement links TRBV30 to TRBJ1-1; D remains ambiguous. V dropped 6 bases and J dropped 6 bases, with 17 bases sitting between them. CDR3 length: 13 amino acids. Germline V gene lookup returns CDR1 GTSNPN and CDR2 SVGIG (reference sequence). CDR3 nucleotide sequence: TGTGCCTGCCTGAGACGCGGCGGGGCTGAAGCTTTCTTT. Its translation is CACLRRGGAEAFF.

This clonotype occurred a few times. CDR3 DNA: TGCAGCGTTGACGCCGGGGCCGCAGATACGCAGTATTTT. Translating it yields CSVDAGAADTQYF. The V gene is TRBV29-1, the J gene TRBJ2-3; tentatively, D is TRBD1 or TRBD2 (5 bases each). Germline V gene data show CDR1 as SQVTM and CDR2 as ANQGSEA. The CDR3 is made up of 13 amino acids. Trimming left V 3 bases short and J 4 bases short, with 11 bases between.

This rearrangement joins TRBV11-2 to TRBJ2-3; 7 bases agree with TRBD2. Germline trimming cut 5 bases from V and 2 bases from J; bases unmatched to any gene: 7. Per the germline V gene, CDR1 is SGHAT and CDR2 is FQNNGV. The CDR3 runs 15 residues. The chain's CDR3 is CASSETSLNTDTQYF. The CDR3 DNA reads TGTGCCAGCAGCGAGACTAGCCTAAACACAGATACGCAGTATTTT.

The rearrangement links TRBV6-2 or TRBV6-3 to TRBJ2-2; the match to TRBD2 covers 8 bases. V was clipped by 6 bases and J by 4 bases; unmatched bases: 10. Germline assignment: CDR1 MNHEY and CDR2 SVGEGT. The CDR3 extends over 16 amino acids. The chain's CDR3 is CASSLRAGVRTGELFF. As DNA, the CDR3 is TGTGCCAGCAGCCTACGAGCGGGAGTTCGCACCGGGGAGCTGTTTTTT.

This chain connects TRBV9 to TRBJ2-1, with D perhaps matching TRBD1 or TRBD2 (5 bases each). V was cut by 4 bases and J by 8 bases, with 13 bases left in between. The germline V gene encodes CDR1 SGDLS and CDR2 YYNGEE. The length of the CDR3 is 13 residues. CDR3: CASSPRGVDEQFF. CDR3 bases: TGTGCCAGCAGCCCAAGGGGAGTGGATGAGCAGTTCTTC.

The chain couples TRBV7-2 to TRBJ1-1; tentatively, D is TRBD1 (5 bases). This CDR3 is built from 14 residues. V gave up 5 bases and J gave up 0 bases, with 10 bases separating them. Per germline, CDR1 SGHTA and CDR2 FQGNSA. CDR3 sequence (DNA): TGTGCCAGCAGCCACGGGACGTTGAACACTGAAGCTTTCTTT. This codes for CASSHGTLNTEAFF.

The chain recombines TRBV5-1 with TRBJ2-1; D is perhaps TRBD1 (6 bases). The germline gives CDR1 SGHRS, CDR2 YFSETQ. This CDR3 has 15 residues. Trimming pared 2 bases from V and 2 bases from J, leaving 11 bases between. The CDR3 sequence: CASSFRQEAYNEQFF. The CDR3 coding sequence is TGCGCCAGCAGCTTTCGACAGGAAGCCTACAATGAGCAGTTCTTC.

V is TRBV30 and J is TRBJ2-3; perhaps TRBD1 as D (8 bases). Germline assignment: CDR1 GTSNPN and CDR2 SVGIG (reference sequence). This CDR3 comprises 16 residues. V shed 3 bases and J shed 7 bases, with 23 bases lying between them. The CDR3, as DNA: TGTGCCTGGAGCGGGGGGACAGGAAGAATACGAAATACGCAGTATTTT. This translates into CAWSGGTGRIRNTQYF.

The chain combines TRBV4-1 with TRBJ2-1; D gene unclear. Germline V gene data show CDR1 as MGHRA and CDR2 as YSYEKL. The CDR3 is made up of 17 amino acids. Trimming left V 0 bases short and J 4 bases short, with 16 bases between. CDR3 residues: CASSQEGRASRYNEQFF. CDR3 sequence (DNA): TGCGCCAGCAGCCAAGAAGGAAGGGCAAGTAGGTACAATGAGCAGTTCTTC.

CDR3 sequence (DNA): TGTGCCAGCAGGAAAAGACAGGAAATCACAGATACGCAGTATTTT. Its protein product is CASRKRQEITDTQYF. V gene TRBV12-3 or TRBV12-4 combines with J gene TRBJ2-3; D is perhaps TRBD1 (6 bases). The ends were cut back, 6 bases at V and 2 bases at J, with 15 bases in the middle. The CDR3 runs 15 residues.

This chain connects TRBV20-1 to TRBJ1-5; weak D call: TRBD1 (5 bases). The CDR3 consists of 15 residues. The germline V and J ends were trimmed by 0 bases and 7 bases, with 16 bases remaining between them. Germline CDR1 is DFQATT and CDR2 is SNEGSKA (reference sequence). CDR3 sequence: CSARDRRTRGQPQHF. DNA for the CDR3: TGCAGTGCTAGAGATCGAAGGACAAGAGGGCAGCCCCAGCATTTT.

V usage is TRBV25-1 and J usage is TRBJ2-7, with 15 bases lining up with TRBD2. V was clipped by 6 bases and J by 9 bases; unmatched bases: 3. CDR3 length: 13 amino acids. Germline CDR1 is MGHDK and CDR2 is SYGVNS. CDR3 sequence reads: CASRGLAGGGQYF. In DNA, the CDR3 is TGTGCCAGCAGGGGACTAGCGGGAGGAGGGCAGTACTTC.

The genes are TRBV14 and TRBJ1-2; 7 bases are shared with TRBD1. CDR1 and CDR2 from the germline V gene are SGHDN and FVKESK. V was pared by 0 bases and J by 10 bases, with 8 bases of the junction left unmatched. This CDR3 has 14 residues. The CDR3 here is CASSQDRQGLAYTF. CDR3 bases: TGTGCCAGCAGCCAAGATCGACAGGGCCTTGCCTACACCTTC.

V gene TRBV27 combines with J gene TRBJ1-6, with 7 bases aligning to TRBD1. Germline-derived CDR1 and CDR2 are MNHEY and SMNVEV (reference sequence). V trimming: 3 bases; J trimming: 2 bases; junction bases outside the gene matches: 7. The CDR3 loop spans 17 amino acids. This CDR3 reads CASSFQTGRAYNSPLHF. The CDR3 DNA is TGTGCCAGCAGTTTCCAGACAGGGAGGGCCTATAATTCACCCCTCCACTTT.

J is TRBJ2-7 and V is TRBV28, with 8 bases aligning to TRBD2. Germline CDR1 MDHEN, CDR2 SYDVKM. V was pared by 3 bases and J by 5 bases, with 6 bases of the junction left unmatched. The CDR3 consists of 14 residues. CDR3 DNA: TGTGCCAGCAGTTTTAACGGGGGGGACCACGAGCAGTACTTC. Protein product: CASSFNGGDHEQYF. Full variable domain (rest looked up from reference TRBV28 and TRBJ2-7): DVKVTQSSRYLVKRTGEKVFLECVQDMDHENMFWYRQDPGLGLRLIYFSYDVKMKEKGDIPEGYSVSREKKERFSLILESASTNQTSMYLCASSFNGGDHEQYFGPGTRLTVT.

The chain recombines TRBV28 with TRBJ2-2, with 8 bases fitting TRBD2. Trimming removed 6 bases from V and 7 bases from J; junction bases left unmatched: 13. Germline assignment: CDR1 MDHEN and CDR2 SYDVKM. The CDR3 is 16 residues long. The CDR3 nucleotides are TGTGCCAGCAGCCCCCAGGGGAGCGGGAGCCGCGGGGAGCTGTTTTTT. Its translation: CASSPQGSGSRGELFF.

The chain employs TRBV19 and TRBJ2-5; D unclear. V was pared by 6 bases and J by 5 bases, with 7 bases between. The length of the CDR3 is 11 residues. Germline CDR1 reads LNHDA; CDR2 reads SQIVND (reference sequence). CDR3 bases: TGTGCCAGTAGATCCGGGGAGACCCAGTACTTC. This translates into CASRSGETQYF. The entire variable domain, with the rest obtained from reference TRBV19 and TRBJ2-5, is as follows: DGGITQSPKYLFRKEGQNVTLSCEQNLNHDAMYWYRQDPGQGLRLIYYSQIVNDFQKGDIAEGYSVSREKKESFPLTVTSAQKNPTAFYLCASRSGETQYFGPGTRLLVL.

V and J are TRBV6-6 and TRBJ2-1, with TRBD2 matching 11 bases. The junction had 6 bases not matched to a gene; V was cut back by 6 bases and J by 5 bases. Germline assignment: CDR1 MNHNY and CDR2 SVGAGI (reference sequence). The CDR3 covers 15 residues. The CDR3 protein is CASRRSLAGDNEQFF. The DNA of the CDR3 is TGTGCCAGCAGACGCTCACTAGCGGGAGACAATGAGCAGTTCTTC.